Only a few counts were recorded for the clone carrying this TCR beta chain. Using its own MiXCR run on the 5' RACE reads, TCRdb lists one record per CDR3 protein. The repertoire holds over 600,000 distinct CDR3 sequences, around 20% seen once, with approximately 4.5% in the top ten. The sample comes from a study of identical twins. The same data also contributed to another study, on T cells expressing NK-cell markers.

The sequence derives from a woman under 30 in good health. Sequencing was performed on PBMCs.

CDR3 sequence (DNA): TGCAGCGTTGAAGATGCGGTCGGCTATGAGCAGTTCTTC. This gives the protein CSVEDAVGYEQFF. The J gene is TRBJ2-1, the V gene TRBV29-1; D is unclear. The CDR3 contains 13 residues. The germline V and J ends were trimmed by 0 bases and 8 bases, with 11 bases remaining between them. CDR1 is SQVTM and CDR2 is ANQGSEA in the germline V gene.